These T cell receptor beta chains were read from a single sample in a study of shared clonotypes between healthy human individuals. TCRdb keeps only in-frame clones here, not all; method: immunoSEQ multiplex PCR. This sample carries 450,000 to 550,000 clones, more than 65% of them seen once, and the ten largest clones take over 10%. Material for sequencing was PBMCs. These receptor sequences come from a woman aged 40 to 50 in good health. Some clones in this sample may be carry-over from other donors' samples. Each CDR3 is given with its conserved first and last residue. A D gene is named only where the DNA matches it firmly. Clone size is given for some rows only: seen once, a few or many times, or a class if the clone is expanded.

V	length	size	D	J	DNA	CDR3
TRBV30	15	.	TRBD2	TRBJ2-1	TGTGCCTGGAGTAAAGGAAGCGGGGCGTACAATGAGCAGTTCTTC	CAWSKGSGAYNEQFF
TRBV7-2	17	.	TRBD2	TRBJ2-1	TGTGCCAGCAGCTCGACTAGCGGGCTTGACCACTACAATGAGCAGTTCTTC	CASSSTSGLDHYNEQFF
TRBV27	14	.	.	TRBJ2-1	TGTGCCAGCAGGGGGATACTAGCTTCCGGTGAGCAGTTCTTC	CASRGILASGEQFF
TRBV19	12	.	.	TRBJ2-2	TGTGCCAGTAGACCAGGCACCGGGGAGCTGTTTTTT	CASRPGTGELFF
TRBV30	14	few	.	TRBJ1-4	TGTGCCTGGAGTGTTGAGGGTGACGCTGAAAAACTGTTTTTT	CAWSVEGDAEKLFF
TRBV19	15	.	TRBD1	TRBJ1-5	TGTGCCAGTAGTATGACAGGGGGATTCACTCAGCCCCAGCATTTT	CASSMTGGFTQPQHF
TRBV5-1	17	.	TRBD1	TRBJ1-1	TGCGCCAGCAGCCCAGGGACAGGGGGCGGGTTGAACACTGAAGCTTTCTTT	CASSPGTGGGLNTEAFF
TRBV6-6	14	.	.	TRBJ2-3	TGTGCCAGCAGTTACGAGGGTTTCACAGATACGCAGTATTTT	CASSYEGFTDTQYF
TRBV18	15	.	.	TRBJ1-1	TGTGCCAGCTCACCACCGGGACCTAGGGACACTGAAGCTTTCTTT	CASSPPGPRDTEAFF
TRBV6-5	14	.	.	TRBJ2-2	TGTGCCAGCTCCTTGGCAGGGGAGACCGGGGAGCTGTTTTTT	CASSLAGETGELFF
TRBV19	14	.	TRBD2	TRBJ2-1	TGTGCCAGTAGTGCGGGACTACCTAACAATGAGCAGTTCTTC	CASSAGLPNNEQFF